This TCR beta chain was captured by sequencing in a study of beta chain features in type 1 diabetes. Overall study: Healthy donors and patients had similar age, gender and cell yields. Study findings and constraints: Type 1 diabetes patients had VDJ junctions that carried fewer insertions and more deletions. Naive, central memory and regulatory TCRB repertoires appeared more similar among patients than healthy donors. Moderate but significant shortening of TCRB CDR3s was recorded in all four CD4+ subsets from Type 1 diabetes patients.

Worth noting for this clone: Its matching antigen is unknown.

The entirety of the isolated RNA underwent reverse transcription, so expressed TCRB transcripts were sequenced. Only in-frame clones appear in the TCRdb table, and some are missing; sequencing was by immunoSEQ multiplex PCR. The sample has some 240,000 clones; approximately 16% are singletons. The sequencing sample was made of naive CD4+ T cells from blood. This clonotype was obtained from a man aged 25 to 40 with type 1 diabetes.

CDR3 sequence reads: CASSQGTVYEQYF. The DNA for the CDR3 is TGCGCCAGCAGCCAAGGGACAGTCTACGAGCAGTACTTC. The chain uses TRBV5-1 and TRBJ2-7; 7 positions match TRBD1. Germline CDR1 is SGHRS and CDR2 is YFSETQ. CDR3 size: 13 residues. With V trimmed by 4 bases and J by 3 bases, 4 bases remained unmatched. The full variable domain, with the rest looked up from reference TRBV5-1 and TRBJ2-7, is KAGVTQTPRYLIKTRGQQVTLSCSPISGHRSVSWYQQTPGQGLQFLFEYFSETQRNKGNFPGRFSGRQFSNSRSEMNVSTLELGDSALYLCASSQGTVYEQYFGPGTRLTVT.